This record covers a single T cell receptor beta chain. These data are taken from a study of blood T cell repertoires in COVID-19. Original processing notes: Researchers report that nucleated cell counts were estimated from reference gene primer amplification. Here immunoSEQ multiplex PCR was the method, and the copy in TCRdb shows in-frame clones only, minus some. The DNA gave D and trimming, while V, J and clone size come from that table. The table shows 150,000 to 200,000 clones, with 89% occurring only once. All enrollees were about 18 to 90 years old and from about two dozen US areas. This receptor was obtained from a woman between 18 and 29 years old who had recovered from COVID-19. The sample consisted of PBMCs or T cells enriched from blood (not recorded which).

CDR3 bases: TGTGCCAGCAGCGTACGTGCGGGAGCGGGTAATGAGCAGTTCTTC. Amino acids: CASSVRAGAGNEQFF. V usage is TRBV9 and J usage is TRBJ2-1; TRBD2 agrees at 7 bases. The junction had 8 bases not matched to a gene; V was cut back by 1 base and J by 7 bases. Germline V gene data show CDR1 as SGDLS and CDR2 as YYNGEE. There are 15 residues in the CDR3. Looking up the rest from reference TRBV9 and TRBJ2-1 gives the full variable domain: DSGVTQTPKHLITATGQRVTLRCSPRSGDLSVYWYQQSLDQGLQFLIQYYNGEERAKGNILERFSAQQFPDLHSELNLSSLELGDSALYFCASSVRAGAGNEQFFGPGTRLTVL.